What follows is one TCR beta chain and its context. It has no known antigen specificity. The record has no base qualities; no much larger clone is one base away. This sample is drawn from a study of blood T cell repertoires in COVID-19 (dated by TCRdb to the early 2020s). General notes on the study: The collaborator samples originated in the United States, Italy and Spain and spanned the acute and convalescent phases of COVID-19. The prospective study material was composed of cDNA or gDNA derived from T cells, B-cell-depleted T cells, or PBMCs. The dataset comprised deeply sampled blood TCRbeta repertoires from subjects exposed to, actively infected with, or recovered from COVID-19. The repertoires were released in a freely available public database intended as a resource for research on the immune response to SARS-CoV-2. The samples were drawn from two sources: the first 160 participants of the ongoing ImmuneRACE study, and 1,000 to 1,500 subjects contributed by 6 global collaborators. A de-identified subject ID, COVID-19 status, age in years and sex were almost always included in the sample metadata. HLA class I and class II types, where available, came from metadata supplied by the sample provider rather than from assay-based typing. What the authors observed across the whole study: Clinical and demographic metadata were provided uncurated, with the amount varying by source and participant.

TCRbeta CDR3 regions were amplified from genomic DNA by means of the immunoSEQ Assay, a bias-controlled multiplex PCR. Regarding the original processing steps: Within the assay, amplification of reference gene primers was used to estimate how many nucleated cells each sample contained. To quantify the absolute abundance of each unique TCRbeta CDR3 rearrangement, sequence reads were collapsed and filtered. For each sample, productive Simpson clonality was calculated by taking the square root of Simpson's diversity index across productive rearrangements. This immuneACCESS table, as held by TCRdb, lists in-frame sequences with V and J called but not all clones. Of the missing ones, under half trace to an unresolved V gene in checked studies; the others have no known cause. The DNA gave D and trimming, while V, J and clone size come from that table. This sample comprises roughly 21,000 clones, 83% of them detected only once. Roughly 7% of the sample is held by the ten biggest clonotypes.

Whole blood was collected in K2EDTA tubes by collaborating institutions according to the institutions' own protocols. For TCRbeta analysis, collaborators shipped samples as frozen whole blood, isolated PBMCs, or DNA extracted from either of those sample types. V and J are truncated by 8 bases and 0 bases respectively, leaving an intervening sequence of 7 bases. According to the germline V gene (reference sequence), CDR1 reads SEHNR and CDR2 reads FQNEAQ. Spanning cysteine to phenylalanine, the CDR3 consists of 12 amino acids. Here the CDR3 DNA is all that survives: 36 bases in frame from base 1. The sequenced material came from peripheral blood. The sequence derives from a human donor in a cohort sampled during active COVID-19. Here the chain combines TRBV7-9 and TRBJ1-1; the D gene cannot be named for sure. CDR3 protein: CASGRLNTEAFF. The nucleotides read TGTGCCAGCGGCAGGTTGAACACTGAAGCTTTCTTT.